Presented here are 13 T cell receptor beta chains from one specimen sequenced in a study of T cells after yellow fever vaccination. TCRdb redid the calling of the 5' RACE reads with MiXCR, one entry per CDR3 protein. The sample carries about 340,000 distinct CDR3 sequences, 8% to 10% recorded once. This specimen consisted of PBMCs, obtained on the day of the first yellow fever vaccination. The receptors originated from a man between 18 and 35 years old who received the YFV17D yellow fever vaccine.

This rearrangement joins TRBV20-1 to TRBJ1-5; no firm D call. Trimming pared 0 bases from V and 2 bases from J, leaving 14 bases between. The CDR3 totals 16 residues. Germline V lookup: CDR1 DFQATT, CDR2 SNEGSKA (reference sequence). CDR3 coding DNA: TGCAGTGCTAGAGAATTGGGGTTTGAAGGCAATCAGCCCCAGCATTTT. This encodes CSARELGFEGNQPQHF.

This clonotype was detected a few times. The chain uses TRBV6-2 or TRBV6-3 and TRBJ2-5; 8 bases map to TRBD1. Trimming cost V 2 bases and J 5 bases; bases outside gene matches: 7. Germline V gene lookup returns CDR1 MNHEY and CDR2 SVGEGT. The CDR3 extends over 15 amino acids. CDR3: CASSYEPGGAETQYF. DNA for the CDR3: TGTGCCAGCAGTTACGAACCAGGGGGCGCGGAGACCCAGTACTTC.

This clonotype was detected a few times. CDR3: CASSLAGINYGYTF. The CDR3 DNA is TGCGCCAGCAGCTTGGCGGGGATTAACTATGGCTACACCTTC. The V gene is TRBV5-1, the J gene TRBJ1-2; D is unresolved. The V and J ends lost 0 bases and 1 base respectively, with 7 bases between them. The CDR3 consists of 14 residues. Germline values: CDR1 SGHRS, CDR2 YFSETQ.

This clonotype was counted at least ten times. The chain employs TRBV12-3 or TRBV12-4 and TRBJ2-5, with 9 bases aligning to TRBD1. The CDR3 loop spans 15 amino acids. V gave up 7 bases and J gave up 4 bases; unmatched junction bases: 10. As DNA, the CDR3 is TGTGCCAGCACCGCGGGACAGGGAGGACGAGAGACCCAGTACTTC. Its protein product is CASTAGQGGRETQYF.

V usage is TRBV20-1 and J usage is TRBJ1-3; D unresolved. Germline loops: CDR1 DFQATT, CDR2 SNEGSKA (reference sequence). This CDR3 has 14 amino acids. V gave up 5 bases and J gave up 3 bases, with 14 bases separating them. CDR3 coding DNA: TGCAGTGCTCCGAGCCCGGCTGTTGGAAACACCATATATTTT. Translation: CSAPSPAVGNTIYF.

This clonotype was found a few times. The CDR3 nucleotides read TGTGCCAGCAGCCCCCGGAAAGTCTACTACGAGCAGTACTTC. This encodes CASSPRKVYYEQYF. The rearrangement joins TRBV6-5 to TRBJ2-7; D unclear. Trimming shortened V by 6 bases and J by 3 bases, and 15 bases separated the two germline ends. The CDR3 has 14 residues. Germline lookup yields CDR1 MNHEY and CDR2 SVGAGI.

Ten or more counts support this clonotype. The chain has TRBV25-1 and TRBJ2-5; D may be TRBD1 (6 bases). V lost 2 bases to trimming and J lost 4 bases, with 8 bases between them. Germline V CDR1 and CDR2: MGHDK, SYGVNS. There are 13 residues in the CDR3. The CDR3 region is CASSETGIETQYF. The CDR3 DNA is TGTGCCAGCAGTGAAACAGGGATAGAGACCCAGTACTTC.

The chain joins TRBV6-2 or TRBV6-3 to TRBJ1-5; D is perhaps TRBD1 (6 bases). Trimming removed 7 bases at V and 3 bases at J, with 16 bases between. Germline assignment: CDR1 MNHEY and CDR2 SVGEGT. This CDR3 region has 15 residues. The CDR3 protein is CASIPPTGFNQPQHF. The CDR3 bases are TGTGCCAGCATACCTCCTACAGGGTTCAATCAGCCCCAGCATTTT.

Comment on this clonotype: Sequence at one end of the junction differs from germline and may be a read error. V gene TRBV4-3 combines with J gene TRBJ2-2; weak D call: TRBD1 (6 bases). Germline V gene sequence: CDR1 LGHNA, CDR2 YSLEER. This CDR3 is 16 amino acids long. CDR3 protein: CVSRPTLDRNTGELFF. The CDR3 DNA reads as TGCGTCAGCAGACCTACCTTGGACAGGAACACCGGGGAGCTGTTTTTT.

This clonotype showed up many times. The CDR3 sequence: CASSLPGGTATDTQYF. The CDR3 region has the DNA TGTGCCAGCAGTCTTCCTGGCGGGACAGCTACAGATACGCAGTATTTT. This chain connects TRBV12-3 or TRBV12-4 to TRBJ2-3; TRBD1 is a possible D gene (7 bases). Trimming took off 5 bases at V and 3 bases at J, with 18 bases between the two ends. This CDR3 comprises 16 residues.

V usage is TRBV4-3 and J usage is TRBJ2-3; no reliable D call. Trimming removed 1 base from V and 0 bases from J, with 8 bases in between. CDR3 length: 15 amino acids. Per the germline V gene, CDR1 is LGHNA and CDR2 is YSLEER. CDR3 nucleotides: TGCGCCAGCAGCCAAGTATACCTTAGCACAGATACGCAGTATTTT. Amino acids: CASSQVYLSTDTQYF.

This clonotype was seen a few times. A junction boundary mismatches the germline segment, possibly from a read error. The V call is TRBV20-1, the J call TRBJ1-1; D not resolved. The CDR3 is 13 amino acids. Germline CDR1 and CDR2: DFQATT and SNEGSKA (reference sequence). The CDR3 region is CSARAGLNTEAFF. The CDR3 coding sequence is TGCAGTGCGAGAGCGGGGTTGAACACTGAAGCTTTCTTT.

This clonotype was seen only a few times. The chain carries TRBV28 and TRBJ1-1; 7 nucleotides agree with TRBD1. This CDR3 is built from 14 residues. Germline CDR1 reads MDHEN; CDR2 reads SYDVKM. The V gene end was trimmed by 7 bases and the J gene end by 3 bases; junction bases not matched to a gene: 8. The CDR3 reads CASTLGGTDTEAFF. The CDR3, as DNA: TGTGCCAGCACCTTAGGGGGGACAGACACTGAAGCTTTCTTT.